This T cell receptor beta chain was retrieved from a study of blood T cell repertoires in COVID-19. Across the whole study: The United States, Italy and Spain were the sources of the acute and convalescent COVID-19 samples. Sources were T cells, B-cell-depleted T cells, or PBMCs; the material itself was cDNA or gDNA.

The authors' processing: Cell counts per sample came from amplifying reference gene primers. Assay: immunoSEQ multiplex PCR; the TCRdb copy retains only in-frame clones and omits some. V, J and clone size were drawn from that table, and D and trimming were deduced from the DNA. The profile shows 160,000 or so clones, roughly 88% of them singletons. The germline gives CDR1 ENHRY, CDR2 SYGVKD. There are 18 residues in the CDR3. Unmatched junction bases numbered 19, after V lost 4 bases and J lost 10 bases. The chain couples TRBV10-3 to TRBJ2-1; 10 bases fit TRBD2. Source material: peripheral blood. The clonotype comes from a woman in her forties or fifties with acute or convalescent COVID-19. The CDR3 coding sequence is TGTGCCATCAGTGTTCGGATTGAGGGAGCGGGGGGGCCCCGGGAGCAGTTCTTC. Its protein product is CAISVRIEGAGGPREQFF.